This TCR beta chain was obtained from a study of cytomegalovirus exposure and HLA in healthy donors. The overall study: Caucasian-associated ancestry cluster membership applied to approximately 80% of a few hundred genotyped donors. General study results and limits: Reportedly, a later analysis found an Asian-associated ancestry cluster had fewer N-insertions than the approximately 600-donor mean. Relative to equally common others, HLA-associated TCR beta chains showed greater clonal expansion in a later analysis.

In the PCR, 60 Vbeta and 13 Jbeta primers were used. Study processing details: In a later analysis, of 70 million to 85 million unique beta chains, some 10 million appeared in at least two donors. Some clones are missing from TCRdb's copy, which holds only in-frame ones; the method was immunoSEQ multiplex PCR. D and trimming were read from the DNA, whereas the V and J calls and clone size are those reported in that table. This sample has about 110,000 clones, with 75% found just once. Notes on this clone: No antigen is known for it.

The V end was cut by 1 base, the J end by 4 bases, with 13 bases between. Germline V gene lookup returns CDR1 PRHDT and CDR2 FYEKMQ (reference sequence). The CDR3 spans 15 residues. The J gene is TRBJ1-1, the V gene TRBV13; possibly TRBD1 for D (5 bases). Material for sequencing was PBMCs. The sequence was obtained from a male donor in good health and CMV-seropositive. The CDR3 spells CASSLVGQGSTEAFF. The CDR3 region has the DNA TGTGCCAGCAGCTTAGTTGGGCAGGGCAGCACTGAAGCTTTCTTT.